This TCR beta chain was sequenced during a study of human T cells and chemical hapten exposure. Study background: Slight volume differences across pooled libraries mainly accounted for varying per-sample TCR yields.

The library tagged individual cDNA molecules with unique molecular identifiers. From the RACE reads, TCRdb called clonotypes with MiXCR, one entry per CDR3 protein. The sample contains under 45,000 distinct CDR3 sequences, about 5.5% of which appear only once. Trimming removed 2 bases at V and 2 bases at J, with 10 bases between. The CDR3 length is 16 residues. CDR1 SGHTA and CDR2 FQGNSA come from the germline V gene. Study findings and constraints: TCRs exceeding 1 in 1000 frequency stayed unchanged with DPC sensitization.

This clonotype was detected ten times or more. The antigen remains unidentified. The time point is: healthy volunteer bleed at 6 weeks. The authors extracted total RNA from unfractionated whole blood. This chain uses TRBV7-2 with TRBJ1-6; a weak D match, TRBD1 (6 bases). The sequenced material came from whole blood. The clonotype was recovered from a human donor in good health. Some clones in this sample may be carry-over from other donors' samples. CDR3 sequence: CASSLTGNAYNSPLHF. The CDR3 bases are TGTGCCAGCAGCTTAACAGGGAACGCCTATAATTCACCCCTCCACTTT.